The clone carrying this T cell receptor beta chain was counted between two and nine times. The antigen remains unidentified. The data stem from a study of CD8 T cells in ankylosing spondylitis. Study results and limitations: In synovial fluid and blood from reactive arthritis, some motif variants were previously reported.

TCRdb re-analysed the 5' RACE reads in MiXCR, keeping a single row per CDR3 protein. This sample has around 300,000 distinct CDR3 sequences, with about 20% found just once. J lost 7 bases, V lost 7 bases, and 8 bases had no gene match. The CDR3 has 15 residues. This clonotype was obtained from a female donor with ankylosing spondylitis or in good health (not recorded which). The V and J genes are TRBV12-3 or TRBV12-4 and TRBJ2-1; 12 bases are shared with TRBD2. The specimen sequenced was blood, either unsorted or a sorted T cell fraction (not recorded which). CDR3 DNA sequence: TGTGCCAGCAACCGACTAGCGGGAGATGTAAATGAGCAGTTCTTC. It specifies CASNRLAGDVNEQFF.